The 26 T cell receptor beta chains given below trace back to one sample, sequenced in a study of blood T cell repertoires in COVID-19 (TCRdb year 2020). Libraries were made using the immunoSEQ multiplex PCR assay. TCRdb's version of the immuneACCESS table is confined to in-frame rearrangements and falls short of the full clone set. An unresolved V gene accounts for under half of the shortfall where checked; the remainder is of unknown origin. This sample holds approximately 50,000 clones; roughly 87% were observed only once. The ten largest clones capture 9.5% to 13% of the sample. The sequenced material came from peripheral blood. Receptors were obtained from a human donor in a cohort sampled during active COVID-19.

V and J are TRBV5-1 and TRBJ2-3, with TRBD2 matching 11 bases. CDR3 size: 18 residues. V lost 4 bases, J lost 2 bases, and 12 bases stayed unmatched. Germline loops: CDR1 SGHRS, CDR2 YFSETQ. The CDR3 sequence is CASSPGTSGSLNTDTQYF. The CDR3 region has the DNA TGCGCCAGCAGCCCCGGCACTAGCGGGAGCCTCAACACAGATACGCAGTATTTT.

This sequence joins TRBV5-4 and TRBJ1-2, with a possible D match to TRBD1 (5 bases). CDR3 length: 15 residues. From germline, CDR1 is SGHNT and CDR2 YYREEE (reference sequence). The V and J ends lost 3 bases and 4 bases respectively, with 16 bases between them. The CDR3 here is CASSSELRGGYGYTF. The CDR3 DNA reads TGTGCCAGCAGCTCTGAGCTTAGGGGCGGCTATGGCTACACCTTC.

This clone was seen once. The chain recombines TRBV9 with TRBJ2-4; TRBD1 matches at 10 bases. V shed 0 bases, J shed 6 bases, and the junction held 3 bases outside the gene matches. The germline V gene has CDR1 SGDLS and CDR2 YYNGEE. This CDR3 contains 15 residues. The CDR3: CASSVGGQGGNIQYF. In DNA, the CDR3 is TGTGCCAGCAGCGTAGGTGGACAGGGGGGAAACATTCAGTACTTC.

This chain connects TRBV29-1 to TRBJ2-4; D is possibly TRBD2 (7 bases). This CDR3 contains 17 residues. Per the germline V gene, CDR1 is SQVTM and CDR2 is ANQGSEA. CDR3 protein: CGATSRPADRFGNIQYF. The CDR3 DNA follows: TGCGGAGCGACTAGCCGACCAGCCGACAGGTTTGGAAACATTCAGTACTTC.

The chain carries TRBV27 and TRBJ1-5, with 7 positions matching TRBD1. The trim removed 4 bases at V and 2 bases at J, leaving 20 bases unmatched. This CDR3 contains 20 residues. Germline CDR1 MNHEY, CDR2 SMNVEV (reference sequence). DNA for the CDR3: TGTGCCAGCAGTTCTTCTACCTCCTTCCTGACAGGGTTCGGCAATCAGCCCCAGCATTTT. It yields the protein CASSSSTSFLTGFGNQPQHF.

This clone appeared once. CDR3 DNA: TGTGCCAGCAGCTCGAAGTGGCAGGGCCCAGGGGCCCAGTACTTC. Amino acid sequence: CASSSKWQGPGAQYF. The V gene is TRBV11-2, the J gene TRBJ2-5; weak D call: TRBD1 (6 bases). CDR1 and CDR2 (germline): SGHAT, FQNNGV. The CDR3 is 15 residues long. Between the trimmed V and J ends, which lost 4 bases and 9 bases, there was a span of 21 bases.

The chain combines TRBV19 with TRBJ2-7; 7 bases fit TRBD1. Germline V gene lookup returns CDR1 LNHDA and CDR2 SQIVND (reference sequence). The CDR3 is made up of 13 amino acids. Trimming cost V 5 bases and J 6 bases; bases outside gene matches: 7. For the CDR3, the DNA is TGTGCCAGTAGTCCGGGACAGTGGAGCGAGCAGTACTTC. It specifies CASSPGQWSEQYF.

This rearrangement joins TRBV28 to TRBJ2-7; weak D call: TRBD2 (5 bases). Trimming took off 4 bases at V and 7 bases at J, with 14 bases between the two ends. Germline loops: CDR1 MDHEN, CDR2 SYDVKM. The CDR3 runs to 13 residues. CDR3 region: CASSSAGAGEQYF. The DNA for the CDR3 is TGTGCCAGCAGTTCCGCGGGCGCTGGGGAGCAGTACTTC.

The chain is built from TRBV21-1 and TRBJ2-1; TRBD2 is the table's D call, not checked against the DNA. TRBV21-1 is classified as a pseudogene. The CDR3 loop spans 16 amino acids. CDR3 nucleotides: TGTGCCAGCAGCAAAGAGACGGGAGGGGCTGAATCGACCAAGTTCTTC. Residues: CASSKETGGAESTKFF.

The chain carries TRBV21-1 and TRBJ2-1; the table's D call TRBD2 went unverified against the DNA. TRBV21-1 counts as a pseudogene. CDR3 size: 16 residues. The CDR3 sequence is CASSSRLARHYNEQFF. The CDR3 nucleotides read TGTGCCAGCAGCTCACGACTAGCGAGACACTACAATGAGCAGTTCTTC.

The J gene is TRBJ2-3, the V gene TRBV5-1; TRBD2 matches at 16 bases. J was trimmed by 6 bases and V by 4 bases; bases with no gene match: 5. Germline CDR1 reads SGHRS; CDR2 reads YFSETQ. The CDR3 extends over 16 amino acids. The CDR3 loop is CASSILGLAGGDTQYF. As DNA, the CDR3 is TGCGCCAGCAGCATCCTGGGACTAGCGGGAGGGGATACGCAGTATTTT. Drawing the rest from reference TRBV5-1 and TRBJ2-3, the complete variable domain is KAGVTQTPRYLIKTRGQQVTLSCSPISGHRSVSWYQQTPGQGLQFLFEYFSETQRNKGNFPGRFSGRQFSNSRSEMNVSTLELGDSALYLCASSILGLAGGDTQYFGPGTRLTVL.

The chain combines TRBV5-4 with TRBJ2-5; perhaps TRBD2 as D (5 bases). The CDR3 totals 16 residues. CDR1 is SGHNT and CDR2 is YYREEE in the germline V gene (reference sequence). Trimming stripped 2 bases from V and 0 bases from J, with 14 bases between. The CDR3 nucleotides read TGTGCCAGCAGCTTTTTTGTCACGGGGTACCAAGAGACCCAGTACTTC. Protein sequence: CASSFFVTGYQETQYF. Combining the CDR3 with reference TRBV5-4 and TRBJ2-5 gives the whole variable domain ETGVTQSPTHLIKTRGQQVTLRCSSQSGHNTVSWYQQALGQGPQFIFQYYREEENGRGNFPPRFSGLQFPNYSSELNVNALELDDSALYLCASSFFVTGYQETQYFGPGTRLLVL.

V and J are TRBV4-3 and TRBJ1-1; unclear D gene. V was cut by 2 bases and J by 0 bases, with 7 bases left in between. This CDR3 contains 14 residues. CDR1 is LGHNA and CDR2 is YSLEER in the germline V gene. The CDR3 sequence: CASSQSVLNTEAFF. The CDR3 DNA is TGCGCCAGCAGCCAATCGGTCCTGAACACTGAAGCTTTCTTT.

The V call is TRBV7-2, the J call TRBJ1-5; the D gene is possibly TRBD1 (6 bases). Germline V gene data show CDR1 as SGHTA and CDR2 as FQGNSA. Deletions cut 6 bases from V and 6 bases from J, with 18 bases between. The CDR3 has 15 amino acids. The CDR3: CASSKSTGMTQPQHF. In nucleotides, the CDR3 is TGTGCCAGCAGTAAATCGACAGGTATGACTCAGCCCCAGCATTTT. The variable domain in full, with the rest retrieved from reference TRBV7-2 and TRBJ1-5, is GAGVSQSPSNKVTEKGKDVELRCDPISGHTALYWYRQSLGQGLEFLIYFQGNSAPDKSGLPSDRFSAERTGGSVSTLTIQRTQQEDSAVYLCASSKSTGMTQPQHFGDGTRLSIL.

This clone turned up a few times. J is TRBJ2-3 and V is TRBV5-4, with 12 nucleotides matching TRBD2. CDR1 and CDR2 from the germline V gene are SGHNT and YYREEE (reference sequence). V shed 4 bases and J 5 bases; nucleotides not matched to a gene: 5. The CDR3 has 15 residues. The CDR3 bases are TGTGCCAGCAGCAAGACTAGCGGGAGTAGAGATACGCAGTATTTT. This gives the protein CASSKTSGSRDTQYF. The full variable domain, with the rest looked up from reference TRBV5-4 and TRBJ2-3, is ETGVTQSPTHLIKTRGQQVTLRCSSQSGHNTVSWYQQALGQGPQFIFQYYREEENGRGNFPPRFSGLQFPNYSSELNVNALELDDSALYLCASSKTSGSRDTQYFGPGTRLTVL.

V is TRBV27 and J is TRBJ2-5; tentative D call: TRBD2 (6 bases). Germline V gene lookup returns CDR1 MNHEY and CDR2 SMNVEV (reference sequence). The CDR3 loop spans 16 amino acids. V was clipped by 3 bases and J by 7 bases, with 21 bases between them. In DNA, the CDR3 is TGTGCCAGCAGTTTCGCGTGGGAGGCCAGTTCTGGGACCCAGTACTTC. It encodes CASSFAWEASSGTQYF.

The chain carries TRBV11-2 and TRBJ2-1, with TRBD1 matching over 8 bases. CDR3 size: 13 residues. CDR1 is SGHAT, CDR2 FQNNGV, per germline. V gave up 5 bases and J gave up 10 bases; unmatched junction bases: 7. As DNA, the CDR3 is TGTGCCAGCAGCCTAGGAGGGACAGGAGAGCAGTTCTTC. Protein sequence: CASSLGGTGEQFF.

This chain links TRBV27 with TRBJ2-7, with a possible D match to TRBD2 (5 bases). Per the germline V gene, CDR1 is MNHEY and CDR2 is SMNVEV (reference sequence). The CDR3 covers 14 residues. The V gene lost 5 bases and the J gene lost 3 bases, with 14 bases spanning the gap. The CDR3 bases are TGTGCCAGCAGTAAAACTAGTGGAAACTACGAGCAGTACTTC. Protein sequence: CASSKTSGNYEQYF.

The CDR3 DNA follows: TGTGCCAGCAGTTTATCCCTGGACAGGGGCTACGAGCAGTACTTC. Amino acids: CASSLSLDRGYEQYF. V is TRBV28 and J is TRBJ2-7; 9 positions agree with TRBD1. CDR3 length: 15 residues. V shed 1 base, J shed 3 bases, and the junction held 4 bases outside the gene matches. Germline-derived CDR1 and CDR2 are MDHEN and SYDVKM.

The chain employs TRBV7-2 and TRBJ1-2; no reliable D call. In germline, CDR1 is SGHTA, CDR2 FQGNSA. CDR3 length: 15 residues. Trimming shortened V by 9 bases and J by 5 bases, and 22 bases separated the two germline ends. CDR3 region: CASEREIGPKYGYTF. CDR3 DNA: TGTGCCAGTGAACGGGAGATCGGACCCAAATATGGCTACACCTTC.

The genes are TRBV9 and TRBJ1-2; D is perhaps TRBD1 (6 bases). The germline V gene has CDR1 SGDLS and CDR2 YYNGEE. The V end was cut by 2 bases, the J end by 5 bases, with 13 bases between. The CDR3 loop spans 14 amino acids. The CDR3 bases are TGTGCCAGCAGCGTCGTGGGGACATCTTATGGCTACACCTTC. It specifies CASSVVGTSYGYTF.

This rearrangement joins TRBV5-5 to TRBJ2-7; 10 bases align to TRBD1. J gave up 3 bases and V 4 bases, and 10 bases lay outside the gene matches. Looked up from germline, CDR1 is SGHKS and CDR2 is YYEKEE (reference sequence). CDR3 size: 16 residues. The CDR3 region is CASSTTTGGAIYEQYF. The DNA of the CDR3 is TGTGCCAGCAGCACGACGACAGGGGGCGCGATCTACGAGCAGTACTTC.

The chain carries TRBV7-9 and TRBJ2-3, with 7 bases aligning to TRBD2. Germline V gene lookup returns CDR1 SEHNR and CDR2 FQNEAQ (reference sequence). The CDR3 spans 13 residues. V shed 5 bases and J 6 bases; nucleotides not matched to a gene: 5. The CDR3 DNA reads as TGTGCCAGCAGCCTCCGGGGGGACGATACGCAGTATTTT. Translation: CASSLRGDDTQYF.

This clone was observed at least ten times. The chain joins TRBV18 to TRBJ1-5; D ambiguous. Germline loops: CDR1 KGHSH, CDR2 LQKENI. V gave up 2 bases and J gave up 4 bases, with 9 bases separating them. The CDR3 length is 14 residues. CDR3 sequence: CASSPGRTNQPQHF. Written as DNA, the CDR3 is TGTGCCAGCTCACCAGGCAGGACTAATCAGCCCCAGCATTTT.

The chain recombines TRBV7-8 with TRBJ1-4; D is unresolved. The CDR3 is 16 residues long. Trimming shortened V by 1 base and J by 8 bases, and 17 bases separated the two germline ends. Per the germline V gene, CDR1 is SGHVS and CDR2 is FQNEAQ. This CDR3 reads CASSLVAVLSAEKLFF. The CDR3 nucleotides read TGTGCCAGCAGCTTAGTTGCGGTATTGTCGGCGGAAAAACTGTTTTTT.

The chain has TRBV28 and TRBJ1-5; D is perhaps TRBD1 (5 bases). The CDR3 covers 17 residues. CDR1 is MDHEN, CDR2 SYDVKM, per germline. Trimming shortened V by 6 bases and J by 5 bases, and 23 bases separated the two germline ends. In nucleotides, the CDR3 is TGTGCCAGCAGCCAACGGGGGTGGACACGGACGTATCAGCCCCAGCATTTT. Residues: CASSQRGWTRTYQPQHF.